Described below is a single T cell receptor beta chain sequence and its context. The antigen remains undetermined. These data belong to a study of shared clonotypes between healthy human individuals. Overall study findings and caveats: A small donor pool kept down the genetic and exposure-history diversity that was represented. Sampling used blood alone; tissue repertoires probably differ.

V shed 6 bases and J shed 6 bases, with 18 bases lying between them. Per the germline V gene, CDR1 is SEHNR and CDR2 is FQNEAQ (reference sequence). CDR3 length: 14 amino acids. Only in-frame clones appear in the TCRdb table, and some are missing; sequencing was by immunoSEQ multiplex PCR. Of 850,000 to 1,200,000 clones in the sample, about 75% were seen once. This chain uses TRBV7-9 with TRBJ2-7; a weak D match, TRBD1 (5 bases). This TCR was recovered from a man in his late teens or twenties in good health. The sequenced sample consisted of memory CD4+ T cells sorted from blood. The sample's subset: CD45RA-negative fraction. The CDR3: CASSGAVLGREQYF. The CDR3 DNA is TGTGCCAGCAGTGGGGCGGTGCTCGGGCGCGAGCAGTACTTC.